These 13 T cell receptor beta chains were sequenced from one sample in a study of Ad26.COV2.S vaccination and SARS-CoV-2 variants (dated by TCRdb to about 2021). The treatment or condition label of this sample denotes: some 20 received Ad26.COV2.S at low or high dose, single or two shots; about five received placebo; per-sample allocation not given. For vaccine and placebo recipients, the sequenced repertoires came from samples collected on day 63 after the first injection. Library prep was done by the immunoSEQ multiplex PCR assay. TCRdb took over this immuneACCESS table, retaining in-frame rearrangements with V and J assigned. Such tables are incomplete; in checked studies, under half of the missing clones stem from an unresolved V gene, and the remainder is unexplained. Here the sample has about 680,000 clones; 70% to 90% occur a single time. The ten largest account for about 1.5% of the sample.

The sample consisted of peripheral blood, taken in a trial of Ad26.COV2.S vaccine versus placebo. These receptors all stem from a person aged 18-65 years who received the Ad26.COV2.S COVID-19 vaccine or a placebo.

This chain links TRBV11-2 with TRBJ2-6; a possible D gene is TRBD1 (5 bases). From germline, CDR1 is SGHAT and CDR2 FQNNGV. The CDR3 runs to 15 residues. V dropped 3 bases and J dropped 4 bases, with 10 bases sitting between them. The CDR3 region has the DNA TGTGCCAGCAGCTTTATAGGGGCCGGGGCCAACGTCCTGACTTTC. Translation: CASSFIGAGANVLTF.

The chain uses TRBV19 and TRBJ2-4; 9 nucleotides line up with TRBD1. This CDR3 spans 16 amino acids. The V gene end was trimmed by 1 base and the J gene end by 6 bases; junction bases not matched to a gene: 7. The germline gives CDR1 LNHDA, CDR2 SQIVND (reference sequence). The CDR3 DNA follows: TGTGCCAGTAGTATAGGGGGACAGGGAACCTCAAACATTCAGTACTTC. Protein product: CASSIGGQGTSNIQYF. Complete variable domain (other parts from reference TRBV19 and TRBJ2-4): DGGITQSPKYLFRKEGQNVTLSCEQNLNHDAMYWYRQDPGQGLRLIYYSQIVNDFQKGDIAEGYSVSREKKESFPLTVTSAQKNPTAFYLCASSIGGQGTSNIQYFGAGTRLSVL.

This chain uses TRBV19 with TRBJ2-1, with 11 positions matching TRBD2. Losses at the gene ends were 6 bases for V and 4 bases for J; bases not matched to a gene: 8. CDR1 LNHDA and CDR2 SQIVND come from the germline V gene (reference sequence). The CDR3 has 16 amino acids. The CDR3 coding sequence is TGTGCCAGTAGGTCTCCCGGGACTAGCGGTTACAATGAGCAGTTCTTC. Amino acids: CASRSPGTSGYNEQFF.

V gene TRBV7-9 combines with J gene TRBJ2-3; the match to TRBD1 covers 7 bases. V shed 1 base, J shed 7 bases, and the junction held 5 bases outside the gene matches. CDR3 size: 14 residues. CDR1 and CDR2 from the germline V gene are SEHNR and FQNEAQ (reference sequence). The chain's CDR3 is CASSLGGGVYTQYF. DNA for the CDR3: TGTGCCAGCAGCTTAGGAGGGGGCGTATATACGCAGTATTTT.

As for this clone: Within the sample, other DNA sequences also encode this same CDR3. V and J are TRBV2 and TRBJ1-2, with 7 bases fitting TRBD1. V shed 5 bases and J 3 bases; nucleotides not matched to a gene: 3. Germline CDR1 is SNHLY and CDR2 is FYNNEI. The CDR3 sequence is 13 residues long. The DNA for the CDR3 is TGTGCCAGCAGTCGGCAGGGGGACTATGGCTACACCTTC. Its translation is CASSRQGDYGYTF.

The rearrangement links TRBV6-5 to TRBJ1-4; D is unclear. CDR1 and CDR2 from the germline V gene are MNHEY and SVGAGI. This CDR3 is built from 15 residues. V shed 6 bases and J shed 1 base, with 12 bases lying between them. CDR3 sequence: CASRQEGGTNEKLFF. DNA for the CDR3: TGTGCCAGCAGGCAAGAGGGCGGAACTAATGAAAAACTGTTTTTT.

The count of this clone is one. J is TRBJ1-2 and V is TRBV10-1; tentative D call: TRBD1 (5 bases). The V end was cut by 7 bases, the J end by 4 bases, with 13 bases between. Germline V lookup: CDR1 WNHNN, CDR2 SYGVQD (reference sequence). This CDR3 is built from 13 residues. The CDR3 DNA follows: TGCGCCAGCAACGCAGGGTTCGGCTATGGCTACACCTTC. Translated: CASNAGFGYGYTF.

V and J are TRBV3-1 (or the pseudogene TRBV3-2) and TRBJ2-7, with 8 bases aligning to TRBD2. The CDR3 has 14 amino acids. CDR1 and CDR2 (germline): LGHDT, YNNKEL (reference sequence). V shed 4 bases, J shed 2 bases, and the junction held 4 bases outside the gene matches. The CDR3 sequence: CASSRRGLAYEQYF. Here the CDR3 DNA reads TGTGCCAGCAGCCGCCGGGGACTAGCCTACGAGCAGTACTTC.

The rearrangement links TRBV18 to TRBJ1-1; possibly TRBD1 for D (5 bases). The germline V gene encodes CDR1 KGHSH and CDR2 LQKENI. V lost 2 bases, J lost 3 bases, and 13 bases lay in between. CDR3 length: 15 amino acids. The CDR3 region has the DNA TGTGCCAGCTCACCATCGGCCAGGGCAGACACTGAAGCTTTCTTT. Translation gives CASSPSARADTEAFF.

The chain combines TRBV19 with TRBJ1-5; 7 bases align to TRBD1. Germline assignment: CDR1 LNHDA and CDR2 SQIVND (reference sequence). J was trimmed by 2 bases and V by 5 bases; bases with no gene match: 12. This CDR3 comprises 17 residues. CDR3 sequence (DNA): TGTGCCAGTAGTTCCCTTGGAGGGGGCTCGGGCAATCAGCCCCAGCATTTT. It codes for CASSSLGGGSGNQPQHF. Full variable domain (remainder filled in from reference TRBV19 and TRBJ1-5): DGGITQSPKYLFRKEGQNVTLSCEQNLNHDAMYWYRQDPGQGLRLIYYSQIVNDFQKGDIAEGYSVSREKKESFPLTVTSAQKNPTAFYLCASSSLGGGSGNQPQHFGDGTRLSIL.

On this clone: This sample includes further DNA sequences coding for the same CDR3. CDR3 residues: CASSLGSYGYTF. CDR3 in DNA: TGTGCCAGCAGCTTAGGCAGCTATGGCTACACCTTC. The rearrangement uses TRBV7-2 and TRBJ1-2; D remains ambiguous. Per germline, CDR1 SGHTA and CDR2 FQGNSA. The CDR3 has 12 amino acids. With 1 base removed from V and 4 bases from J, the gap between germline ends came to 4 bases.

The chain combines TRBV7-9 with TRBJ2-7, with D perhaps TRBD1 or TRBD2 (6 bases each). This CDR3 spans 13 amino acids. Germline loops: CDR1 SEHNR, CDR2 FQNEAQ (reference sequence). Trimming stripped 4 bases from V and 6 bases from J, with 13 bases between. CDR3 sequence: CASSSYRGREQYF. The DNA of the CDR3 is TGTGCCAGCAGCTCCTACCGGGGGCGCGAGCAGTACTTC.

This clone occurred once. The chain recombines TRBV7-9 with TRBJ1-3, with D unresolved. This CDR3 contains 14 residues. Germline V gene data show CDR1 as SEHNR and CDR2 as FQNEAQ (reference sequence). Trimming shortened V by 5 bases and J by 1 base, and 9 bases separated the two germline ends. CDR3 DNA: TGTGCCAGCAGCCCCGGCCCGTCTGGAAACACCATATATTTT. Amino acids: CASSPGPSGNTIYF.